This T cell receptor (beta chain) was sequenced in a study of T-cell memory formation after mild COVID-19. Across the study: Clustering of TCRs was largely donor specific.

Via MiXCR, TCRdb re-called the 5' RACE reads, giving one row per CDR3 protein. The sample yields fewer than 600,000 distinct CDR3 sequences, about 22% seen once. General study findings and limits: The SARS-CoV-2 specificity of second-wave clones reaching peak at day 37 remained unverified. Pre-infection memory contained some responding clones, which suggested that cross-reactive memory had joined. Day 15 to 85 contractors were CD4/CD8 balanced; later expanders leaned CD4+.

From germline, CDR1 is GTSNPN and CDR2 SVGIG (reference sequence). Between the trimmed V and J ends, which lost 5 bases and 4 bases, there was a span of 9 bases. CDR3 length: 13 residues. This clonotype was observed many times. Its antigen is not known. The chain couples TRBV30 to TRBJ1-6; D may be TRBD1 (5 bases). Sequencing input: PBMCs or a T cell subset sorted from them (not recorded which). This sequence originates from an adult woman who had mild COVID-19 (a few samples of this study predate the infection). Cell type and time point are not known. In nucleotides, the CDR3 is TGTGCCTGGGGAAGACAGTATAATTCACCCCTCCACTTT. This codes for CAWGRQYNSPLHF.